The rows below give T cell receptor beta chains drawn from one sample of a study of cytomegalovirus exposure and HLA in healthy donors. Clones were read by immunoSEQ multiplex PCR, and TCRdb kept only the in-frame ones, dropping some. Altogether roughly 120,000 clones are present, roughly four fifths being singletons, with the ten largest covering approximately 1.5%. The specimen was PBMCs. These receptors were collected from a woman between 18 and 30 years old in good health and CMV-seronegative. The CDR3 runs from the conserved cysteine through the conserved F or W. Each record gives: J gene, D gene, V gene, clone size, CDR3 DNA, CDR3 protein. D genes are given only for firm matches. Part of the rows lack a size; the others show once, few, many or a class for expanded clones.

j_call: TRBJ1-3; d_call: -; v_call: TRBV28; clone_size: once; cdr3_nt: TGTGCCAGCAGGTCGTCAGGGGACCCCATATATTTT; cdr3_aa: CASRSSGDPIYF
j_call: TRBJ2-7; d_call: TRBD2; v_call: TRBV18; clone_size: -; cdr3_nt: TGTGCCAGCTCACCCGGGACTAGCGGATCTTCCTACGAGCAGTACTTC; cdr3_aa: CASSPGTSGSSYEQYF
j_call: TRBJ2-3; d_call: -; v_call: TRBV19; clone_size: -; cdr3_nt: TGTGCCAGTAGTACCTCTTTCGAGGGCGATAGGGATACGCAGTATTTT; cdr3_aa: CASSTSFEGDRDTQYF
j_call: TRBJ2-5; d_call: -; v_call: TRBV4-3; clone_size: -; cdr3_nt: TGCGCCAGCAGCCAAGACTCAGGAGGGCCCGGGGAGACCCAGTACTTC; cdr3_aa: CASSQDSGGPGETQYF
j_call: TRBJ1-1; d_call: -; v_call: TRBV6-5; clone_size: -; cdr3_nt: TGTGCCAGCAGTTACGGAGGTCTAAGTGAAGCTTTCTTT; cdr3_aa: CASSYGGLSEAFF
j_call: TRBJ1-4; d_call: TRBD1; v_call: TRBV6-1; clone_size: -; cdr3_nt: TGTGCCAGTCACTTTCCGAGGGCAGGGGGCCCAAAACTGTTTTTT; cdr3_aa: CASHFPRAGGPKLFF
j_call: TRBJ1-1; d_call: -; v_call: TRBV2; clone_size: -; cdr3_nt: TGTGCCAGCAGTAATAGTATGAACACTGAAGCTTTCTTT; cdr3_aa: CASSNSMNTEAFF
j_call: TRBJ1-4; d_call: -; v_call: TRBV7-6; clone_size: -; cdr3_nt: TGTGCCAGCAGCTTAGGATCGGGAGGTGTGGGAGAAAAACTGTTTTTT; cdr3_aa: CASSLGSGGVGEKLFF
j_call: TRBJ2-7; d_call: TRBD2; v_call: TRBV6-1; clone_size: few; cdr3_nt: TGTGCCAGCAGTTGGACTAGCGGGAGCTCCTACGAGCAGTACTTC; cdr3_aa: CASSWTSGSSYEQYF
j_call: TRBJ1-4; d_call: -; v_call: TRBV21-1; clone_size: -; cdr3_nt: TGCGCCAGCAGCAAAAGACAGGGAATCTGGAATGAAAAACTGTTTTTT; cdr3_aa: CASSKRQGIWNEKLFF
j_call: TRBJ2-3; d_call: TRBD2; v_call: TRBV10-1; clone_size: -; cdr3_nt: TGCGCCAGCAGTGATTCGACTAGCGGGACGCAGTATTTT; cdr3_aa: CASSDSTSGTQYF
j_call: TRBJ2-5; d_call: -; v_call: TRBV6-6; clone_size: -; cdr3_nt: TGTGCCAGCAGTTACTGGCAGGGATCGGTAGAGACCCAGTACTTC; cdr3_aa: CASSYWQGSVETQYF
j_call: TRBJ1-2; d_call: TRBD1; v_call: TRBV4-3; clone_size: few; cdr3_nt: TGCGCCAGCAGCCTCTTCCCGCCCGACAGGGCTGGCTACACCTTC; cdr3_aa: CASSLFPPDRAGYTF
j_call: TRBJ2-7; d_call: TRBD2; v_call: TRBV19; clone_size: -; cdr3_nt: TGTGCCAGTAGGTTAGCGGGAGGGCCCTCCTACGAGCAGTACTTC; cdr3_aa: CASRLAGGPSYEQYF
j_call: TRBJ2-1; d_call: -; v_call: TRBV11-2; clone_size: -; cdr3_nt: TGTGCCAGCAGCCCCCTGAGGGATGAGCAGTTCTTC; cdr3_aa: CASSPLRDEQFF
j_call: TRBJ1-2; d_call: -; v_call: TRBV29-1; clone_size: -; cdr3_nt: TGCAGCGTTGGTGGGCCCTATGGCTACACCTTC; cdr3_aa: CSVGGPYGYTF
j_call: TRBJ2-5; d_call: -; v_call: TRBV5-1; clone_size: -; cdr3_nt: TGCGCCAGCAGCTTCTCAGGGAACTTAGAGACCCAGTACTTC; cdr3_aa: CASSFSGNLETQYF
j_call: TRBJ2-5; d_call: TRBD2; v_call: TRBV7-7; clone_size: -; cdr3_nt: TGTGCTAGCAGCTTAGCGGGAGGGCGGGAGACCCAGTACTTC; cdr3_aa: CASSLAGGRETQYF
j_call: TRBJ1-2; d_call: TRBD1; v_call: TRBV5-1; clone_size: -; cdr3_nt: TGCGCCAGCAGCCCGGGCGGGACAGGGGAGTGCTACACCTTC; cdr3_aa: CASSPGGTGECYTF
j_call: TRBJ2-7; d_call: -; v_call: TRBV18; clone_size: -; cdr3_nt: TGTGCCAGCTCTCGGGACTTACTGAGCTCCTACGAGCAGTACTTC; cdr3_aa: CASSRDLLSSYEQYF
j_call: TRBJ1-5; d_call: -; v_call: TRBV27; clone_size: -; cdr3_nt: TGTGCCAGCAGTCCTTATAGCAATCAGCCCCAGCATTTT; cdr3_aa: CASSPYSNQPQHF
j_call: TRBJ2-2; d_call: TRBD2; v_call: TRBV13; clone_size: -; cdr3_nt: TGTGCCAGCAGAGAACTAGCGGGGACCGGGAACACCGGGGAGCTGTTTTTT; cdr3_aa: CASRELAGTGNTGELFF
j_call: TRBJ1-1; d_call: -; v_call: TRBV7-2; clone_size: -; cdr3_nt: TGTGCCAGCAGCCCCCGGACAGCCGGGAAGGCTTTCTTT; cdr3_aa: CASSPRTAGKAFF
j_call: TRBJ2-3; d_call: TRBD2; v_call: TRBV6-5; clone_size: once; cdr3_nt: TGTGCCAGCAGTGGGGAGGGCCGGAGTCCAGATACGCAGTATTTT; cdr3_aa: CASSGEGRSPDTQYF
j_call: TRBJ2-5; d_call: -; v_call: TRBV25-1; clone_size: once; cdr3_nt: TGTGCCAGCAGCCGTGGCGGGGCGGGAGAGACCCAGTACTTC; cdr3_aa: CASSRGGAGETQYF
j_call: TRBJ1-2; d_call: -; v_call: TRBV30; clone_size: -; cdr3_nt: TGTGCCTGGAGTGTCTCGGGGGAAGGAGGCTACACCTTC; cdr3_aa: CAWSVSGEGGYTF
j_call: TRBJ2-6; d_call: TRBD1; v_call: TRBV6-5; clone_size: few; cdr3_nt: TGTGCCAGCAGTTACGAGGGGGCTGGGGCCAACGGCCTGACTTTC; cdr3_aa: CASSYEGAGANGLTF
j_call: TRBJ1-3; d_call: -; v_call: TRBV6-1; clone_size: -; cdr3_nt: TGTGCCAGCAAAACGGGACTTAGCTCTGGAAACACCATATATTTT; cdr3_aa: CASKTGLSSGNTIYF
j_call: TRBJ1-2; d_call: -; v_call: TRBV19; clone_size: -; cdr3_nt: TGTGCCAGTAGTGTCCGCGGGAGTTATGGCTACACCTTC; cdr3_aa: CASSVRGSYGYTF
j_call: TRBJ1-1; d_call: -; v_call: TRBV6-1; clone_size: -; cdr3_nt: TGTGCCAGCAGTGGCCGGACTGGAAGGGACACTGAAGCTTTCTTT; cdr3_aa: CASSGRTGRDTEAFF
j_call: TRBJ2-7; d_call: TRBD1; v_call: TRBV6-8; clone_size: -; cdr3_nt: TGTGCCAGCATTGCGGACAGGGGGCTTTCCTACGAGCAGTACTTC; cdr3_aa: CASIADRGLSYEQYF
j_call: TRBJ2-6; d_call: -; v_call: TRBV18; clone_size: -; cdr3_nt: TGTGCCAGCTCACCGCAGGGATTCTCTGGGGCCAACGTCCTGACTTTC; cdr3_aa: CASSPQGFSGANVLTF
j_call: TRBJ1-5; d_call: TRBD1; v_call: TRBV27; clone_size: -; cdr3_nt: TGTGCCAGCAGTCCCACAGGGGGCCCTCTCGGGGCCCAGCATTTT; cdr3_aa: CASSPTGGPLGAQHF
j_call: TRBJ2-7; d_call: -; v_call: TRBV4-3; clone_size: -; cdr3_nt: TGCGCCAGCAGCCAGACTCAGATATCCTCCTACGAGCAGTACTTC; cdr3_aa: CASSQTQISSYEQYF
j_call: TRBJ1-5; d_call: -; v_call: TRBV6-6; clone_size: -; cdr3_nt: TGTGCCAGCAGTTACGGCCATAGCAATCAGCCCCAGCATTTT; cdr3_aa: CASSYGHSNQPQHF
j_call: TRBJ1-2; d_call: -; v_call: TRBV29-1; clone_size: -; cdr3_nt: TGCAGCGTTGGGGACACCTATGGCTACACCTTC; cdr3_aa: CSVGDTYGYTF
j_call: TRBJ2-3; d_call: TRBD1; v_call: TRBV6-5; clone_size: -; cdr3_nt: TGTGCCAGCAGTTTTTCTCGGACAGGGAAAGATACGCAGTATTTT; cdr3_aa: CASSFSRTGKDTQYF
j_call: TRBJ1-1; d_call: -; v_call: TRBV11-3; clone_size: -; cdr3_nt: TGTGCTAGCAGCCCGACAGGGAACACTGAAGCTTTCTTT; cdr3_aa: CASSPTGNTEAFF
j_call: TRBJ1-2; d_call: -; v_call: TRBV6-5; clone_size: -; cdr3_nt: TGTGCCAGCAGTTACTCGCTCGGACTCGGCTATGGCTACACCTTC; cdr3_aa: CASSYSLGLGYGYTF
j_call: TRBJ1-1; d_call: -; v_call: TRBV6-1; clone_size: -; cdr3_nt: TGTGCCAGCAGTGAAGCTTTTATCAACACTGAAGCTTTCTTT; cdr3_aa: CASSEAFINTEAFF
j_call: TRBJ1-1; d_call: TRBD1; v_call: TRBV15; clone_size: few; cdr3_nt: TGTGCCACCAGCAGAGATCCAGGGGGCGCGAGGTCTGAAGCTTTCTTT; cdr3_aa: CATSRDPGGARSEAFF
j_call: TRBJ1-1; d_call: TRBD1; v_call: TRBV27; clone_size: once; cdr3_nt: TGTGCCAGCAGTTTAAGTGACAGGGGAAACACTGAAGCTTTCTTT; cdr3_aa: CASSLSDRGNTEAFF